Listed here are 16 T cell receptor beta chains from one sample, sequenced in a study of Ad26.COV2.S vaccination and SARS-CoV-2 variants (dated by TCRdb to about 2021). Receptor libraries were prepared by the immunoSEQ multiplex PCR assay. Not all clones reach the TCRdb copy of this immuneACCESS table, which keeps in-frame sequences only. Checked studies attribute under half of the gap to unresolved V genes and leave the rest unexplained. The sample yields roughly 320,000 clones; more than 75% were counted once. Jointly, the top ten make up roughly 3.1% of the sample. The treatment or condition label, read with the paper, signifies: 15 to 20 received Ad26.COV2.S at low or high dose, single or two shots; about 5 received placebo; per-sample allocation not given. For vaccine and placebo recipients, the sequenced repertoires came from samples collected on day 63 after the first injection. The sample consisted of peripheral blood, taken in a trial of Ad26.COV2.S vaccine versus placebo. The receptors here all came from a person aged 18-65 years who received the Ad26.COV2.S COVID-19 vaccine or a placebo.

V usage is TRBV6-5 and J usage is TRBJ2-7; the D gene is possibly TRBD2 (5 bases). This CDR3 has 14 residues. Germline V gene lookup returns CDR1 MNHEY and CDR2 SVGAGI. Trimming left V 3 bases short and J 4 bases short, with 13 bases between. This CDR3 is CASSYEASGYEQYF. The CDR3 DNA is TGTGCCAGCAGTTATGAGGCGAGCGGTTACGAGCAGTACTTC.

The J gene is TRBJ1-1, the V gene TRBV11-3; D is uncertain. The CDR3 runs 17 residues. Per the germline V gene, CDR1 is SGHNT and CDR2 is YENEEA. Trimming took 0 bases from V and 3 from J, leaving 17 bases between them. CDR3 coding DNA: TGTGCCAGCAGCTTAGAGGGGAACGTGGGGTTGGACACTGAAGCTTTCTTT. This encodes CASSLEGNVGLDTEAFF. The full variable domain, in which reference TRBV11-3 and TRBJ1-1 provide the parts outside the CDR3, is EAGVVQSPRYKIIEKKQPVAFWCNPISGHNTLYWYLQNLGQGPELLIRYENEEAVDDSQLPKDRFSAERLKGVDSTLKIQPAELGDSAVYLCASSLEGNVGLDTEAFFGQGTRLTVV.

The CDR3 protein is CASSWGYGGDTNYGYTF. CDR3 bases: TGTGCCAGCAGCTGGGGTTACGGAGGGGACACTAACTATGGCTACACCTTC. V usage is TRBV5-6 and J usage is TRBJ1-2; a weak D match, TRBD1 (6 bases). The germline V gene encodes CDR1 SGHDT and CDR2 YYEEEE. This CDR3 has 17 residues. V was cut by 3 bases and J by 0 bases, with 18 bases left in between.

V is TRBV19 and J is TRBJ1-3; the D is unclear. The ends were cut back, 5 bases at V and 3 bases at J, with 11 bases in the middle. The CDR3 extends over 14 amino acids. Germline V gene sequence: CDR1 LNHDA, CDR2 SQIVND (reference sequence). CDR3 amino acids: CASSPTHLGNTIYF. DNA of the CDR3: TGTGCCAGTAGTCCAACCCACCTTGGAAACACCATATATTTT.

V and J are TRBV5-1 and TRBJ2-7, with D hard to call. V shed 2 bases and J shed 3 bases, with 6 bases lying between them. From germline, CDR1 is SGHRS and CDR2 YFSETQ. The CDR3 is 12 amino acids. This chain's CDR3 is CASSFDNYEQYF. As DNA, the CDR3 is TGCGCCAGCAGCTTCGACAACTACGAGCAGTACTTC. Full variable domain (remainder filled in from reference TRBV5-1 and TRBJ2-7): KAGVTQTPRYLIKTRGQQVTLSCSPISGHRSVSWYQQTPGQGLQFLFEYFSETQRNKGNFPGRFSGRQFSNSRSEMNVSTLELGDSALYLCASSFDNYEQYFGPGTRLTVT.

V usage is TRBV4-2 and J usage is TRBJ2-1; 7 nucleotides agree with TRBD1. The germline V gene encodes CDR1 LGHNA and CDR2 YNFKEQ. Germline trimming cut 4 bases from V and 7 bases from J; bases unmatched to any gene: 4. The CDR3 extends over 13 amino acids. DNA of the CDR3: TGTGCCAGCAGCCTCGGCAGGGGGAATGAGCAGTTCTTC. Translated: CASSLGRGNEQFF.

V is TRBV19 and J is TRBJ1-2; 7 nucleotides align to TRBD1. Germline loops: CDR1 LNHDA, CDR2 SQIVND (reference sequence). The CDR3 has 14 residues. The V gene end was trimmed by 7 bases and the J gene end by 6 bases; junction bases not matched to a gene: 11. CDR3 DNA: TGTGCCAGTACCAAGACAGGGATTCTCGATGGCTACACCTTC. Its translation is CASTKTGILDGYTF.

Only a few counts were recorded for this clone. The chain uses TRBV19 and TRBJ1-2; perhaps TRBD1 as D (6 bases). The ends were cut back, 7 bases at V and 7 bases at J, with 16 bases in the middle. The CDR3 is made up of 13 amino acids. Germline V CDR1 and CDR2: LNHDA, SQIVND (reference sequence). The chain's CDR3 is CASTQTEGGGYTF. The DNA for the CDR3 is TGTGCCAGTACCCAGACAGAGGGGGGTGGCTACACCTTC.

The V and J genes are TRBV10-3 and TRBJ2-1, with 8 positions matching TRBD1. V shed 1 base and J 0 bases; nucleotides not matched to a gene: 2. CDR3 length equals 16 residues. The germline V gene has CDR1 ENHRY and CDR2 SYGVKD. The CDR3 bases are TGTGCCATCAGTGAGTTCGGGACAGGCTCCTACAATGAGCAGTTCTTC. This encodes CAISEFGTGSYNEQFF.

This rearrangement joins TRBV7-2 to TRBJ2-3; 11 bases map to TRBD2. Germline CDR1 reads SGHTA; CDR2 reads FQGNSA. The CDR3 contains 16 residues. V lost 4 bases and J lost 2; bases outside the gene matches: 5. CDR3 loop: CASSSSSGGHTDTQYF. For the CDR3, the DNA is TGTGCCAGCAGCTCCTCTAGCGGGGGGCACACAGATACGCAGTATTTT.

The genes are TRBV6-6 and TRBJ2-5; perhaps TRBD2 as D (6 bases). With 6 bases removed from V and 5 bases from J, the gap between germline ends came to 19 bases. The CDR3 has 15 amino acids. CDR1 is MNHNY and CDR2 is SVGAGI in the germline V gene (reference sequence). The CDR3 is CASRPRLEGVETQYF. The CDR3 nucleotides read TGTGCCAGCAGGCCTCGACTAGAAGGGGTGGAGACCCAGTACTTC.

This chain connects TRBV6-6 to TRBJ2-1; 12 bases are a match to TRBD1. V dropped 10 bases and J dropped 7; count of bases not matched to a gene: 5. Germline loops: CDR1 MNHNY, CDR2 SVGAGI (reference sequence). This CDR3 has 13 residues. CDR3 nucleotide sequence: TGTGCCACGGGACAGGGGGCTAGGAATGAGCAGTTCTTC. Amino acid sequence: CATGQGARNEQFF.

This clone was observed once. The chain joins TRBV24-1 to TRBJ1-2; possible D gene TRBD1, 6 bases. The V gene's germline CDR1 is KGHDR and CDR2 SFDVKD. V was clipped by 4 bases and J by 7 bases, with 15 bases between them. CDR3 length equals 14 residues. CDR3 DNA: TGTGCCACCAGTGACCACAGGGAGCGCTGTGGCTACACCTTC. It codes for CATSDHRERCGYTF.

The chain is built from TRBV9 and TRBJ2-1, with 8 nucleotides matching TRBD1. V shed 2 bases, J shed 5 bases, and the junction held 3 bases outside the gene matches. Looked up from germline, CDR1 is SGDLS and CDR2 is YYNGEE. The CDR3 extends over 14 amino acids. This chain's CDR3 is CASSVGQDNNEQFF. In nucleotides, the CDR3 is TGTGCCAGCAGCGTGGGACAGGATAACAATGAGCAGTTCTTC.

The chain carries TRBV19 and TRBJ1-4; D is ambiguous. Trimming cost V 5 bases and J 8 bases, with 18 bases left between them. CDR1 is LNHDA and CDR2 is SQIVND in the germline V gene (reference sequence). The CDR3 covers 15 residues. The CDR3 DNA reads as TGTGCCAGTAGTGCCCTTACGGGCATTGGGGAAAAACTGTTTTTT. Residues: CASSALTGIGEKLFF.

This clone has just one count. This chain links TRBV24-1 with TRBJ2-5, with D perhaps TRBD1 (6 bases). The germline V gene has CDR1 KGHDR and CDR2 SFDVKD. V lost 7 bases to trimming and J lost 5 bases, with 13 bases between them. This CDR3 has 13 amino acids. The CDR3 nucleotides read TGTGCCACCAGCCAGGGGAGAGGGGAGACCCAGTACTTC. Its protein product is CATSQGRGETQYF.